This TCR beta chain emerged from a study of blood T cells in healthy people across ages. This clonotype showed up just a few times. A second roughly 7 to 12 cycle PCR used barcoded and J-beta primers. TCRdb recomputed calls from the 5' RACE reads with MiXCR, one row per CDR3 protein. The sample carries roughly 800,000 distinct CDR3 sequences, nearly 60% recorded once. Specimen: blood. The receptor's source is a man aged 25-45 years in good health.

Here the CDR3 DNA reads TGTGCCAGCTCCGTGGGGGGTAAAGAGACCCAGTACTTC. This encodes CASSVGGKETQYF. V and J are TRBV28 and TRBJ2-5; tentatively, D is TRBD2 (6 bases). This CDR3 is built from 13 residues. V shed 8 bases and J shed 3 bases, with 13 bases lying between them. Germline CDR1 MDHEN, CDR2 SYDVKM.